Listed below are T cell receptor beta chains from one sample, sequenced in a study of blood T cells in healthy people across ages. Via MiXCR, TCRdb re-called the 5' RACE reads, giving one row per CDR3 protein. This sample has 1.5 million to 2 million distinct CDR3 sequences, with approximately 50% found just once. The source material was blood. These receptors were obtained from a woman in her 40s in good health. Each CDR3 is given with its conserved first and last residue. D genes are given only for firm matches. Clone size is stated in some rows and not others, as once, few, many or a class when expanded.

cdr3_aa	cdr3_nt	v_call	j_call	d_call	clone_size
CASSAGASRHEQFF	TGTGCCAGCAGCGCCGGGGCTAGCCGGCATGAGCAGTTCTTC	TRBV7-2	TRBJ2-1	-	-
CASKRGAQETQYF	TGCGCCAGCAAGCGGGGGGCTCAAGAGACCCAGTACTTC	TRBV5-1	TRBJ2-5	TRBD2	-
CASSGTGTSATDTQYF	TGTGCCAGCAGCGGTACTGGGACTAGCGCCACAGATACGCAGTATTTT	TRBV13	TRBJ2-3	TRBD2	-
CASSYSGTSGTYEQYF	TGTGCCAGCAGTTACTCCGGGACTAGCGGAACCTACGAGCAGTACTTC	TRBV6-5	TRBJ2-7	TRBD2	-
CASSLGWTGIYEQYF	TGTGCCAGCAGCTTAGGGTGGACAGGGATCTACGAGCAGTACTTC	TRBV11-1	TRBJ2-7	TRBD1	few
CASSGTGEYEQYF	TGTGCCAGCAGTGGTACAGGGGAATACGAGCAGTACTTC	TRBV6-5	TRBJ2-7	TRBD1	few
CASSGQTNTDTQYF	TGCGCCAGCAGTGGACAGACGAACACAGATACGCAGTATTTT	TRBV10-2	TRBJ2-3	-	-
CAISESAGDEQYF	TGTGCCATCAGTGAGTCGGCCGGGGACGAGCAGTACTTC	TRBV10-3	TRBJ2-7	-	few
CASRSGTSDVETQYF	TGCGCCAGCAGATCGGGGACTAGTGATGTCGAGACCCAGTACTTC	TRBV4-3	TRBJ2-5	TRBD2	few
CSVRGTGDSGANVLTF	TGCAGCGTTCGAGGGACAGGGGACTCTGGGGCCAACGTCCTGACTTTC	TRBV29-1	TRBJ2-6	TRBD1	-
CASRRQLLSYNKQFF	TGTGCCAGCAGGCGACAGCTCCTCTCCTACAATAAGCAGTTCTTC	TRBV7-2	TRBJ2-1	-	-
CAISGALAPDTQYF	TGTGCCATCAGTGGAGCCCTAGCCCCAGATACGCAGTATTTT	TRBV10-3	TRBJ2-3	-	few
CASSYSPTSRRLSGYTF	TGTGCCAGCAGTTATTCACCTACATCCCGTCGACTTTCTGGCTACACCTTC	TRBV6-6	TRBJ1-2	-	few
CASSLDSTSETQYF	TGTGCCAGCAGCTTAGACAGCACTAGTGAGACCCAGTACTTC	TRBV7-9	TRBJ2-5	-	-
CASSEARTGGAYNEQFF	TGTGCCAGCAGTGAAGCTCGGACAGGGGGCGCATACAATGAGCAGTTCTTC	TRBV25-1	TRBJ2-1	TRBD1	-
CASSQELLPSGATSTDTQYF	TGCGCCAGCAGCCAAGAATTGCTCCCTAGCGGGGCGACTAGCACAGATACGCAGTATTTT	TRBV4-1	TRBJ2-3	TRBD2	-
CASSLSGLWVSTDTQYF	TGTGCCAGCAGTTTGTCCGGGCTCTGGGTTAGCACAGATACGCAGTATTTT	TRBV28	TRBJ2-3	-	few
CASSSGTGTVPDTYEQYF	TGTGCCAGCAGCTCCGGGACAGGGACGGTTCCAGACACCTACGAGCAGTACTTC	TRBV7-9	TRBJ2-7	TRBD1	-
CASSGQTNNEQFF	TGTGCCAGCAGTGGTCAGACTAACAATGAGCAGTTCTTC	TRBV25-1	TRBJ2-1	-	few